Listed below are T cell receptor beta chains from one sample, sequenced in a study of T cells in localized non-small cell lung cancer. Data came from immunoSEQ multiplex PCR; TCRdb stores just in-frame clones and leaves some out. The sample records tens of thousands of clones, approximately 84% being singletons. The input for sequencing was peripheral blood, taken before any cancer treatment. The receptors stem from a male donor at least 60 years old with stage I squamous cell lung carcinoma. Each CDR3 is given with its conserved first and last residue. The order of the fields is V gene, CDR3 protein.

V gene: TRBV27
CDR3 protein: CASTPGRAQDTEAFF

V gene: TRBV18
CDR3 protein: CASSPASGEQYF

V gene: TRBV18
CDR3 protein: CASSPLDGGKNYGYTF

V gene: TRBV6-5
CDR3 protein: CASSPDLNTEAFF

V gene: TRBV5-1
CDR3 protein: CASSKATGSETQYF

V gene: TRBV2
CDR3 protein: CASSTTGGPNTGELFF

V gene: TRBV10-2
CDR3 protein: CASRPGTDFYEQYF

V gene: TRBV5-1
CDR3 protein: CASTASSGNTEAFF

V gene: TRBV7-8
CDR3 protein: CASSLGGDSEKLFF

V gene: TRBV7-2
CDR3 protein: CASSRSLQETQYF

V gene: TRBV5-6
CDR3 protein: CASSLVPGHLQDTQYF

V gene: TRBV7-6
CDR3 protein: CASTLGQGRNQPQHF

V gene: TRBV9
CDR3 protein: CASSVGGLTRNTEAFF

V gene: TRBV6-1
CDR3 protein: CASSERKGVAGGLNEQFF

V gene: TRBV6-1
CDR3 protein: CASSERKGTNYGYTF

V gene: TRBV6-6
CDR3 protein: CASSYTWAEQFF

V gene: TRBV6-5
CDR3 protein: CASSYKGYNSPLHF

V gene: TRBV7-9
CDR3 protein: CASSLESYTEAFF

V gene: TRBV2
CDR3 protein: CASTVGVWTEAFF

V gene: TRBV30
CDR3 protein: CAWSSRRYTDTQYF

V gene: TRBV11-2
CDR3 protein: CASSAGPAIENTEAFF

V gene: TRBV6-6
CDR3 protein: CASSYSNSQTNTEAFF

V gene: TRBV6-5
CDR3 protein: CASRQGGTGELFF

V gene: TRBV5-6
CDR3 protein: CASSLAVGGKKGTEAFF

V gene: TRBV7-9
CDR3 protein: CASSLGTGNEKLFF

V gene: TRBV28
CDR3 protein: CASSRLGRTSTDTQYF

V gene: TRBV19
CDR3 protein: CASSIVRSGGSKETQYF

V gene: TRBV6-5
CDR3 protein: CASRDTNSPLHF

V gene: TRBV20-1
CDR3 protein: CSARPQIGYTF

V gene: TRBV2
CDR3 protein: CASSHGDSSPNGYTF

V gene: TRBV4-1
CDR3 protein: CASSQFPPGLGIETQYF

V gene: TRBV2
CDR3 protein: CASSGQGARGEKLFF

V gene: TRBV7-9
CDR3 protein: CASSLSQGLNTEAFF

V gene: TRBV11-3
CDR3 protein: CASSPFTGELFF

V gene: TRBV2
CDR3 protein: CASRVGGVYQPQHF

V gene: TRBV5-4
CDR3 protein: CASSLTAGNGYTF

V gene: TRBV5-1
CDR3 protein: CASSLVGVYEQYF

V gene: TRBV6-5
CDR3 protein: CASSKSSGNTIYF

V gene: TRBV5-1
CDR3 protein: CASSPQGPSYEQYF

V gene: TRBV6-6
CDR3 protein: CASRGQGNGSNQPQHF

V gene: TRBV2
CDR3 protein: CASSESQHQNEKLFF

V gene: TRBV27
CDR3 protein: CASSLSSGLAGANEQYF

V gene: TRBV2
CDR3 protein: CASSETRTTNEKLFF

V gene: TRBV7-9
CDR3 protein: CASSWDRGTDTQYF

V gene: TRBV14
CDR3 protein: CASSQASGLAGGETQYF

V gene: TRBV18
CDR3 protein: CASSRSGFSYEQYF

V gene: TRBV25-1
CDR3 protein: CASSRGGRTTEAFF

V gene: TRBV7-2
CDR3 protein: CASSQGITGNQPQHF

V gene: TRBV4-2
CDR3 protein: CASSPVMQTFTEAFF